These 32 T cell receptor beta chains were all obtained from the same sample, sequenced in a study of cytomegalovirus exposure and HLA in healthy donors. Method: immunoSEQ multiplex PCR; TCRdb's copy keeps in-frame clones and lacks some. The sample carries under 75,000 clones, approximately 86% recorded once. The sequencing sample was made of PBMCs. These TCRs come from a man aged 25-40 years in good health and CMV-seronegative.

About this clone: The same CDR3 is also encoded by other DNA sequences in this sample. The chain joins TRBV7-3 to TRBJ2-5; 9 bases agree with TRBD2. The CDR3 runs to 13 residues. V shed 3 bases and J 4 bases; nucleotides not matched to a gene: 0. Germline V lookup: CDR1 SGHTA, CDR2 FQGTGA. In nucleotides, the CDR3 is TGTGCCAGCAGCTTGCGGGAGGGAGAGACCCAGTACTTC. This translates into CASSLREGETQYF.

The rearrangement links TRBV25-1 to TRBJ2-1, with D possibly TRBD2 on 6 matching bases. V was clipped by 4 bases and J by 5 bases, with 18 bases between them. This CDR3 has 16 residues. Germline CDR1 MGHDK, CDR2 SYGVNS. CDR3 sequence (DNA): TGTGCCAGCAGTGCCCCCATGCGGGGAAGGGACAATGAGCAGTTCTTC. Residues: CASSAPMRGRDNEQFF.

The CDR3 spells CASSQGRQGAFGYTF. CDR3 nucleotide sequence: TGCGCCAGCAGCCAAGGGAGACAGGGGGCATTTGGCTACACCTTC. V gene TRBV4-1 combines with J gene TRBJ1-2; 10 positions match TRBD1. V shed 1 base and J 7 bases; nucleotides not matched to a gene: 6. CDR3 length: 15 amino acids. Germline loops: CDR1 MGHRA, CDR2 YSYEKL.

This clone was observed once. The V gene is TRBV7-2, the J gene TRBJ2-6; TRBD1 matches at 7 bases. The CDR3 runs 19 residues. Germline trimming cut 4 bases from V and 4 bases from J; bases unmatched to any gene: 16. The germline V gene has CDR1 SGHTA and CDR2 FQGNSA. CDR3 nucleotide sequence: TGTGCCAGCAGCTCCCCGAAACGAGGGGGCGCGTGGGGGGCCAACGTCCTGACTTTC. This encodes CASSSPKRGGAWGANVLTF.

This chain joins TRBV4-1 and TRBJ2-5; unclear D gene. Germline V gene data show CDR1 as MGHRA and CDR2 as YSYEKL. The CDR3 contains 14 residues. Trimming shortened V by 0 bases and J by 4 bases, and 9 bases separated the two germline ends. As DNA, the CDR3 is TGCGCCAGCAGCCAAGATCGGGTGGGAGAGACCCAGTACTTC. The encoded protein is CASSQDRVGETQYF.

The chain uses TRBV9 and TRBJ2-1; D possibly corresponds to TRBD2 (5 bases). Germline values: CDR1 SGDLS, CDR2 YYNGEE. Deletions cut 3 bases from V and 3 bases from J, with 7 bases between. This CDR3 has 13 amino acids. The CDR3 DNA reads TGTGCCAGCAGCGCAGGAGGCTACAATGAGCAGTTCTTC. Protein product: CASSAGGYNEQFF.

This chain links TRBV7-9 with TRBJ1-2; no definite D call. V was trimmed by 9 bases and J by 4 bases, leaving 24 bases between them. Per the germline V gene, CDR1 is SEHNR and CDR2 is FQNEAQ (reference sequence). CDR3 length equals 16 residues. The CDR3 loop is CARLAKTPDGGYGYTF. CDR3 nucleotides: TGTGCCAGACTCGCAAAAACTCCCGATGGAGGCTATGGCTACACCTTC.

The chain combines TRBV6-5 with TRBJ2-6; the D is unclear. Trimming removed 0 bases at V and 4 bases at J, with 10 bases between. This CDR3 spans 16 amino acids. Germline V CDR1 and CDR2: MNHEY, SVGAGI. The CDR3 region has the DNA TGTGCCAGCAGTTACTCGGGCCAATCCGGGGCCAACGTCCTGACTTTC. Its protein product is CASSYSGQSGANVLTF.

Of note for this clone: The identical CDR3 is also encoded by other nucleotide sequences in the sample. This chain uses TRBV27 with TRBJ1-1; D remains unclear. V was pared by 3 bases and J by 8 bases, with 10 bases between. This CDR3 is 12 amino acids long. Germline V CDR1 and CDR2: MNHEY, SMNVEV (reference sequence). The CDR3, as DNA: TGTGCCAGCAGTTTGGTGGGGAGGGAAGCTTTCTTT. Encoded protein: CASSLVGREAFF.

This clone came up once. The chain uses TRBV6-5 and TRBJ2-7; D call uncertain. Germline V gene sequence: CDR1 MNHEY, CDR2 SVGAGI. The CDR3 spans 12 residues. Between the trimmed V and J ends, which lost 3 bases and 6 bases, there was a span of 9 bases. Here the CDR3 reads CASSYRSSEQYF. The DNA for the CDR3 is TGTGCCAGCAGTTATAGGTCTAGCGAGCAGTACTTC.

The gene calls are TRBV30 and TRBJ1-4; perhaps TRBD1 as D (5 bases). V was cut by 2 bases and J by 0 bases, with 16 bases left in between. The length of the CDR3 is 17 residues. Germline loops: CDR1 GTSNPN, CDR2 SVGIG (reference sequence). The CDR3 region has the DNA TGTGCCTGGAGTCCAATAGGGGATAGTTCAACTAATGAAAAACTGTTTTTT. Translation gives CAWSPIGDSSTNEKLFF.

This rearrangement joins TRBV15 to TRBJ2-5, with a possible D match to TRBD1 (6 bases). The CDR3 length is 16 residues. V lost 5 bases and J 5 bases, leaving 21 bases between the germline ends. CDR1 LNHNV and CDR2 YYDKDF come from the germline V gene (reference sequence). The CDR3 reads CATSGAQGWVVETQYF. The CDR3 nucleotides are TGTGCCACCAGCGGAGCACAGGGTTGGGTGGTCGAGACCCAGTACTTC.

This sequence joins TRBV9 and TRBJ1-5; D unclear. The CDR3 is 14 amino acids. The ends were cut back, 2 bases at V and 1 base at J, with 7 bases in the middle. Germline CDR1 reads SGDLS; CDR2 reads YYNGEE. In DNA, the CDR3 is TGTGCCAGCAGCGTGGGCGGGAGCAATCAGCCCCAGCATTTT. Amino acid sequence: CASSVGGSNQPQHF.

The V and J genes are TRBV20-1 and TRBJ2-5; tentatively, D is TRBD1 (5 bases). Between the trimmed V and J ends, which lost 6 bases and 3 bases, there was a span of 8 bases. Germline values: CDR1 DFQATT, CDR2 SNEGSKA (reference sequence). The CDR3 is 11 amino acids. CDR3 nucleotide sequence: TGCAGTGCCCTCAGGGAAGAGACCCAGTACTTC. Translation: CSALREETQYF.

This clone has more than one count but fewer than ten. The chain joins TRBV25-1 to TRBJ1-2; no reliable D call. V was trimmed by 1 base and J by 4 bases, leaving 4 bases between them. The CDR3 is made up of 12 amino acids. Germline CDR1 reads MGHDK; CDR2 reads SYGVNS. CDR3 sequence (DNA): TGTGCCAGCAGTGAATCCCGCTATGGCTACACCTTC. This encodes CASSESRYGYTF.

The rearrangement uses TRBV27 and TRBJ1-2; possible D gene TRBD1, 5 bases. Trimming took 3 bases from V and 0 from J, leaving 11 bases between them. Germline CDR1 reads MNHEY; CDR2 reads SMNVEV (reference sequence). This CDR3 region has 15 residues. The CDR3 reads CASSFRGQTNYGYTF. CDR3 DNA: TGTGCCAGCAGTTTTAGGGGTCAGACTAACTATGGCTACACCTTC.

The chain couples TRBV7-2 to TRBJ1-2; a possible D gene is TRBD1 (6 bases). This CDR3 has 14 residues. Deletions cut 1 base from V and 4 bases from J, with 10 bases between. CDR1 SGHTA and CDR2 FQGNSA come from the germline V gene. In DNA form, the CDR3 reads TGTGCCAGCAGCTTAGGGGAGGGGGTCTATGGCTACACCTTC. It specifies CASSLGEGVYGYTF.

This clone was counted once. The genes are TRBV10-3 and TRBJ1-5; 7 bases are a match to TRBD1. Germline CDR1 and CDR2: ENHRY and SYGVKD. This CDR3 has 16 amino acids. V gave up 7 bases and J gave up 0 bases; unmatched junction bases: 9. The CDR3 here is CAIITGTEDSNQPQHF. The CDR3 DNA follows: TGTGCCATCATCACCGGGACAGAAGATAGCAATCAGCCCCAGCATTTT.

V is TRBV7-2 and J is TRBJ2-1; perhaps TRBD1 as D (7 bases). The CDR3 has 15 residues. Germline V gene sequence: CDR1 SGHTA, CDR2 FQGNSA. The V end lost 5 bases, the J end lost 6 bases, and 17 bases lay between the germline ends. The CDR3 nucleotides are TGTGCCAGCAGCCGACAGGGACTCCCTCTCAATGAGCAGTTCTTC. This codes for CASSRQGLPLNEQFF.

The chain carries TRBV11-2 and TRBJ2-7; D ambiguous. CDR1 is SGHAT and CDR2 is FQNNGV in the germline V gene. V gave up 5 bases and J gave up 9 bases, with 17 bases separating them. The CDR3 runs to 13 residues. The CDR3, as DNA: TGTGCCAGCAGCCTAAGCCCGGAGCTGATGCAGTACGTC. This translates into CASSLSPELMQYV.

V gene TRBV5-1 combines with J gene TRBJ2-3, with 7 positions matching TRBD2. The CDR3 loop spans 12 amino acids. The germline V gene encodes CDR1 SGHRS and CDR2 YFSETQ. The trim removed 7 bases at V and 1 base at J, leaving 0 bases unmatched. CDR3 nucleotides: TGCGCCAGCGGGGGGGGCACAGATACGCAGTATTTT. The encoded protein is CASGGGTDTQYF.

CDR3 loop: CASSYGQGGFYGYTF. The CDR3 bases are TGTGCCAGCAGCTATGGACAGGGTGGCTTCTATGGCTACACCTTC. V and J are TRBV11-3 and TRBJ1-2; 8 bases line up with TRBD1. With V trimmed by 4 bases and J by 4 bases, 8 bases remained unmatched. The CDR3 is 15 amino acids. Germline loops: CDR1 SGHNT, CDR2 YENEEA.

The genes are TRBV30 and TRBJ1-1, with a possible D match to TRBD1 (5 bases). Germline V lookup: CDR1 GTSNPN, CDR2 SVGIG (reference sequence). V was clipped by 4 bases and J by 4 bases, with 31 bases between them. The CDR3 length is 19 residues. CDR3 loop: CAWMRRAGFPQPTGTEAFF. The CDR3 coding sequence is TGTGCCTGGATGAGGAGGGCAGGGTTCCCCCAACCTACCGGCACTGAAGCTTTCTTT.

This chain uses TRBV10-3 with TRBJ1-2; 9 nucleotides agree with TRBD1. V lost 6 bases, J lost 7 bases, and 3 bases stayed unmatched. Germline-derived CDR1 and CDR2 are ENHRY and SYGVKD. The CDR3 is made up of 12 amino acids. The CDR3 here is CAISNRGPGYTF. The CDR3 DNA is TGTGCCATCAGCAACAGGGGGCCTGGCTACACCTTC.

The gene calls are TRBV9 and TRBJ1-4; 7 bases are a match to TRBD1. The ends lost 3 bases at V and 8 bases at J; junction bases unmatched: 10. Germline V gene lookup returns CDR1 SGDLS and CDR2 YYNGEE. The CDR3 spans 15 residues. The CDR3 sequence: CASSATGEWEEKLFF. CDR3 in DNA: TGTGCCAGCAGCGCCACAGGGGAATGGGAAGAAAAACTGTTTTTT.

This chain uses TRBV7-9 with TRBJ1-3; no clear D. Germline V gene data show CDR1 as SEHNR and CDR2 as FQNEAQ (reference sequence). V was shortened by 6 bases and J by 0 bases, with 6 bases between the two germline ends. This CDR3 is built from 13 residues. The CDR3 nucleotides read TGTGCCAGCAGAGTCAGCTCTGGAAACACCATATATTTT. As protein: CASRVSSGNTIYF.

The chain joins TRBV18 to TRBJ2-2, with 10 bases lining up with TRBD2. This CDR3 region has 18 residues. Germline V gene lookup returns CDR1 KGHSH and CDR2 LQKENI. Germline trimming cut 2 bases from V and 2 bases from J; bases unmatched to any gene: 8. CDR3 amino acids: CASSPNGRLAGNTGELFF. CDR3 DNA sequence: TGTGCCAGCTCACCAAATGGCAGACTAGCGGGTAACACCGGGGAGCTGTTTTTT.

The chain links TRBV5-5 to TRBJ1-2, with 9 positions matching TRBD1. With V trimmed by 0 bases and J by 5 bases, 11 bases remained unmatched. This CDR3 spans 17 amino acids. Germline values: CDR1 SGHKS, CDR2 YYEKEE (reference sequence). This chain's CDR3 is CASSLALAGQGAYGYTF. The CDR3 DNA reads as TGTGCCAGCAGCTTGGCTTTAGCGGGACAGGGTGCATATGGCTACACCTTC.

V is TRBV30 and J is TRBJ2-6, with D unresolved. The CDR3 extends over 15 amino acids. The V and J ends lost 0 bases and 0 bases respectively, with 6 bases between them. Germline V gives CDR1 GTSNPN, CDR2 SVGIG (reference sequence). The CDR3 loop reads CAWSVFLSGANVLTF. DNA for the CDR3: TGTGCCTGGAGTGTTTTCCTCTCTGGGGCCAACGTCCTGACTTTC.

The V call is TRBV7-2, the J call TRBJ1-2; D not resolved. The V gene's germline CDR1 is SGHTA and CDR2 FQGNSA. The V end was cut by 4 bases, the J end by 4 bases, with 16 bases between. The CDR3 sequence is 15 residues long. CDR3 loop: CASSSSTGLFYGYTF. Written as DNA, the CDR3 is TGTGCCAGCAGCTCCTCGACTGGACTCTTCTATGGCTACACCTTC. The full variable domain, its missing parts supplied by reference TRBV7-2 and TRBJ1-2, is GAGVSQSPSNKVTEKGKDVELRCDPISGHTALYWYRQSLGQGLEFLIYFQGNSAPDKSGLPSDRFSAERTGGSVSTLTIQRTQQEDSAVYLCASSSSTGLFYGYTFGSGTRLTVV.

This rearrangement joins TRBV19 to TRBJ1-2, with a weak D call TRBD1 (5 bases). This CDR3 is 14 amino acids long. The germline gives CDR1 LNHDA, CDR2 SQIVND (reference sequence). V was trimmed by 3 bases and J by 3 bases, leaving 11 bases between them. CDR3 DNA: TGTGCCAGTAGTATGGGCAGGGAAGACTATGGCTACACCTTC. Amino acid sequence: CASSMGREDYGYTF.

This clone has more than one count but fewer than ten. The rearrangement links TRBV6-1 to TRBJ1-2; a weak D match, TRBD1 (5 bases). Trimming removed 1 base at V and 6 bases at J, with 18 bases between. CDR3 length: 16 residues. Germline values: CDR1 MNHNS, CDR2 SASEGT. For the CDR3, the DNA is TGTGCCAGCAGTGAAGAATGGGCCAGACAGTCGAATGGCTACACCTTC. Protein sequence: CASSEEWARQSNGYTF.